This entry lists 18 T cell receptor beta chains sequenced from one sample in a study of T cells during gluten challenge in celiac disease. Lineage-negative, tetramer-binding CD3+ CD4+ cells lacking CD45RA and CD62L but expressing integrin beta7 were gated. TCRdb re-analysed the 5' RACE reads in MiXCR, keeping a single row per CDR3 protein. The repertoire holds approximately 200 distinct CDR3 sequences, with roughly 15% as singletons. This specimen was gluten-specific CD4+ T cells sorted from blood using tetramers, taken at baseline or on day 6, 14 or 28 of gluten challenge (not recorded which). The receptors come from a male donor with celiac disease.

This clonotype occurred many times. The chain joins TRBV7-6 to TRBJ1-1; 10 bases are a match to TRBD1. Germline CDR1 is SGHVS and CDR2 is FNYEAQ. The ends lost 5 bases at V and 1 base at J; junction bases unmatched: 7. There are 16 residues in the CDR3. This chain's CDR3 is CASSGGTGAWNTEAFF. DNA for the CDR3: TGTGCCAGCAGCGGCGGGACAGGGGCTTGGAACACTGAAGCTTTCTTT.

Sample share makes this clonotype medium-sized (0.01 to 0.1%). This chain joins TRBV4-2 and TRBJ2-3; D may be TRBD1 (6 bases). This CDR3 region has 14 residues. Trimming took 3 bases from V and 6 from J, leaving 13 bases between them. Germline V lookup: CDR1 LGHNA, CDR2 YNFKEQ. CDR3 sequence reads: CASSHPQGTDTQYF. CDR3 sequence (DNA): TGTGCCAGCAGCCACCCCCAGGGGACGGATACGCAGTATTTT.

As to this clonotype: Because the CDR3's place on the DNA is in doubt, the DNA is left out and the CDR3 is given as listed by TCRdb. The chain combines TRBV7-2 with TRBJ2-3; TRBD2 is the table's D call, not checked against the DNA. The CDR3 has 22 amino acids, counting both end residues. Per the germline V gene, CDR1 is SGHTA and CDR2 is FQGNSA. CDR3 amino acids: CASSFYICSAQLAGGWGDTQYF.

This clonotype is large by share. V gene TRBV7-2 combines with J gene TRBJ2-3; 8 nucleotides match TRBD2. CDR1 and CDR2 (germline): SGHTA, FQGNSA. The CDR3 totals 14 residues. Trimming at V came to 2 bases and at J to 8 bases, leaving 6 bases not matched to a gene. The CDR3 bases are TGTGCCAGCAGCTTAAGGATAGCGGGGTCTACGCAGTATTTT. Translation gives CASSLRIAGSTQYF. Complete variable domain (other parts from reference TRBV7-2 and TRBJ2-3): GAGVSQSPSNKVTEKGKDVELRCDPISGHTALYWYRQSLGQGLEFLIYFQGNSAPDKSGLPSDRFSAERTGGSVSTLTIQRTQQEDSAVYLCASSLRIAGSTQYFGPGTRLTVL.

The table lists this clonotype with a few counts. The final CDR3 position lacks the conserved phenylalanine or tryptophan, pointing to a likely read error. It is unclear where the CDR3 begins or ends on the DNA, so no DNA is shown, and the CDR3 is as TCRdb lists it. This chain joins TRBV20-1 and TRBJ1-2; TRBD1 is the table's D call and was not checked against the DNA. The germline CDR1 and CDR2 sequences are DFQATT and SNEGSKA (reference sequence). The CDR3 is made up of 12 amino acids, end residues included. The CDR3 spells CSARWGGYGYTL.

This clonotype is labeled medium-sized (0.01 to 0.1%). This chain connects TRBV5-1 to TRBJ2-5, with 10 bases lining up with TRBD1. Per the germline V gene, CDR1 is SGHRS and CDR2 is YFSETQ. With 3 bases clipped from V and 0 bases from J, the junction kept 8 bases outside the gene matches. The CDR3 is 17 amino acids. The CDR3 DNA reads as TGCGCCAGCAGCTGGGCGGGGACAGGGGTGTACCAAGAGACCCAGTACTTC. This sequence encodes CASSWAGTGVYQETQYF.

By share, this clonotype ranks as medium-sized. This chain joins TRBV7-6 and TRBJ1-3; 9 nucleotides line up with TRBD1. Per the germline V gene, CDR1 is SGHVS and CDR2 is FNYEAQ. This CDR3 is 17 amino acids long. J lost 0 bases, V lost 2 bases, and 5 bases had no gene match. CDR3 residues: CASSLYDRGYSGNTIYF. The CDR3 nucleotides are TGTGCCAGCAGCTTATACGACAGGGGGTACTCTGGAAACACCATATATTTT. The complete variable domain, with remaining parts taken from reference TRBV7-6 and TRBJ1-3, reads GAGVSQSPRYKVTKRGQDVALRCDPISGHVSLYWYRQALGQGPEFLTYFNYEAQQDKSGLPNDRFSAERPEGSISTLTIQRTEQRDSAMYRCASSLYDRGYSGNTIYFGEGSWLTVV.

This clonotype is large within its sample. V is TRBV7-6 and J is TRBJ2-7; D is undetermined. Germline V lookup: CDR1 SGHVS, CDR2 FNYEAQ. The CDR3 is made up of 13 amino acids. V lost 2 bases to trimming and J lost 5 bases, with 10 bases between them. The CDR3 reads CASSLIFSHEQYF. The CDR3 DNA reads TGTGCCAGCAGCTTAATCTTTTCCCACGAGCAGTACTTC.

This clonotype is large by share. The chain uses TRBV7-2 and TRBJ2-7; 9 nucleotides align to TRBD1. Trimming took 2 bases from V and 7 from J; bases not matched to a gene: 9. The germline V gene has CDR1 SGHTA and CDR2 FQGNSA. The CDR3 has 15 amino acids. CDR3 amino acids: CASSLRTGDSGEQYF. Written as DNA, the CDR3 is TGTGCCAGCAGCTTAAGGACAGGGGATTCCGGGGAGCAGTACTTC.

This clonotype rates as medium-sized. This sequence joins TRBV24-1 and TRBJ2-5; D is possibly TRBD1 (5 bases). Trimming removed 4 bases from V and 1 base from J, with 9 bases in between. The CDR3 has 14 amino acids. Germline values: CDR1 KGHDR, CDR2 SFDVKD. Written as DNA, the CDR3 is TGTGCCACCAGTGAATTTGACAGCCAAGAGACCCAGTACTTC. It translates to CATSEFDSQETQYF.

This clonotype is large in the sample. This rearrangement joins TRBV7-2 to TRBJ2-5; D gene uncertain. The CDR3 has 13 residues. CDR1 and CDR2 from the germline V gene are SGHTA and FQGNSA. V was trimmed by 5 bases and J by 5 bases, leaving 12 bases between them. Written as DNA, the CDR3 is TGTGCCAGCAGCGTACGTTGGCTGGAGACCCAGTACTTC. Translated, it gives CASSVRWLETQYF.

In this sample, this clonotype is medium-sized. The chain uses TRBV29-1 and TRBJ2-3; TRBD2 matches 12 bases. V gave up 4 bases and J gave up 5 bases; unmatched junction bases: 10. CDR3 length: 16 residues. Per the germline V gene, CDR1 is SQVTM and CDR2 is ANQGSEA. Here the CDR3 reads CSVGTLAGGYGDTQYF. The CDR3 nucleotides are TGCAGCGTTGGTACGCTAGCGGGAGGGTATGGAGATACGCAGTATTTT.

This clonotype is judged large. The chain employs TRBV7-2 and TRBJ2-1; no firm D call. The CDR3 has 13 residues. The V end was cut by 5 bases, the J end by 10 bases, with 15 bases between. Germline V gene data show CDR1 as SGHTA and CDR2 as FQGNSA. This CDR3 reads CASSPSRPLEQFF. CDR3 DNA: TGTGCCAGCAGCCCCTCACGACCGCTGGAGCAGTTCTTC.

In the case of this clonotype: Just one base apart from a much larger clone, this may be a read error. CDR3 bases: TGTGCCAGCAGCTTAGCGGTCACCGGGGAGCTGTTTTTT. Its translation: CASSLAVTGELFF. J is TRBJ2-2 and V is TRBV5-6, with D perhaps TRBD2 (5 bases). The CDR3 spans 13 residues. In germline, CDR1 is SGHDT, CDR2 YYEEEE. V lost 2 bases to trimming and J lost 4 bases, with 6 bases between them. Combining the CDR3 with reference TRBV5-6 and TRBJ2-2 gives the whole variable domain DAGVTQSPTHLIKTRGQQVTLRCSPKSGHDTVSWYQQALGQGPQFIFQYYEEEERQRGNFPDRFSGHQFPNYSSELNVNALLLGDSALYLCASSLAVTGELFFGEGSRLTVL.

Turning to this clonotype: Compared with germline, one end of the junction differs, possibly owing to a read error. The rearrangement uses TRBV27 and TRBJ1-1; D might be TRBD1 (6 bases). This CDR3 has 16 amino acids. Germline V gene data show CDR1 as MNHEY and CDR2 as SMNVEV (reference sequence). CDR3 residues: CASSIGLQGPGTEVFF. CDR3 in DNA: TGTGCCAGCAGTATAGGATTGCAGGGGCCGGGCACTGAAGTTTTCTTT.

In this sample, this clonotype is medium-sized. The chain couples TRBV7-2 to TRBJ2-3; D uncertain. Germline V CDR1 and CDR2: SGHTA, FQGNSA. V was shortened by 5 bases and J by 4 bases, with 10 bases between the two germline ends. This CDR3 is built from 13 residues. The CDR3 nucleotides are TGTGCCAGCAGCGTTCGTTATTCAGATACGCAGTATTTT. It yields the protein CASSVRYSDTQYF.

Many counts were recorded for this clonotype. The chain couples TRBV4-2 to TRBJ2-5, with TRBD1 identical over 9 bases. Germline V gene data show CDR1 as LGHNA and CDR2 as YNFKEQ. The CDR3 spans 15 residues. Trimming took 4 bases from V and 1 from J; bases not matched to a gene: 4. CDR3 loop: CASSRQGVGQETQYF. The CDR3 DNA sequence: TGTGCCAGCAGCCGACAGGGGGTAGGCCAAGAGACCCAGTACTTC.

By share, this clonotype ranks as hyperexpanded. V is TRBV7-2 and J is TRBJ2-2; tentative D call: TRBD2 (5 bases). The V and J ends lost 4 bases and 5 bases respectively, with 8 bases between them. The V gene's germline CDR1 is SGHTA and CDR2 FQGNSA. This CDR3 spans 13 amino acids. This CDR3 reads CASSSDSTGELFF. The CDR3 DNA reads TGTGCCAGCAGCTCGGACTCTACCGGGGAGCTGTTTTTT.